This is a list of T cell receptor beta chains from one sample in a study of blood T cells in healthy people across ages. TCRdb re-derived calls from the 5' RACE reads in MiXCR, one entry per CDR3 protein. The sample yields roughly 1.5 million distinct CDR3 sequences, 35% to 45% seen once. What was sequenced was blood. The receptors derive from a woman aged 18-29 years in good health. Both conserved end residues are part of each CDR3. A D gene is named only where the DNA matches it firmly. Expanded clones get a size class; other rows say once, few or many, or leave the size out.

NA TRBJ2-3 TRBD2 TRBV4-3 TGCGCCAGCAGCCAAACTAGCGGTCTCACCGGGGATACGCAGTATTTT CASSQTSGLTGDTQYF
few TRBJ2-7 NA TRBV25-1 TGTGCCAGCAGTGAATTAGGAGCCTTGGTGCAGGACGAGCAGTACTTC CASSELGALVQDEQYF
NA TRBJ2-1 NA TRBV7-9 TGTGCCAGCAGCTTAGGGTCGGTACAAGAGACCCAGTTCTTC CASSLGSVQETQFF
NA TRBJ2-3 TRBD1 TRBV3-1 TGTGCCAGCAGCAAGTCCCGGGACAGGGCAGATACGCAGTATTTT CASSKSRDRADTQYF
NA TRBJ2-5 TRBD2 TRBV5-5 TGTGCCAGCAGCCTATGGACTAGCGGGAACCTCCAGACCCAGTACTTC CASSLWTSGNLQTQYF
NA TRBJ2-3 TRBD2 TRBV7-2 TGTGCCAGCAGCTTAGATACTAGCGGCACAGATACGCAGTATTTT CASSLDTSGTDTQYF
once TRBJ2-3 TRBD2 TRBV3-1 TGTGCCAGCAGCCCACCGGAGGCTAGCGGGAGCAATTCAGATACGCAGTATTTT CASSPPEASGSNSDTQYF
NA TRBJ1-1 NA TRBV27 TGTGCCAGCAGTGGAGGGTTATTCATCACTGAAGCTTTCTTT CASSGGLFITEAFF
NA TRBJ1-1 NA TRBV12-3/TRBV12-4 TGTGCCAGCAGTTCACTCTCTGGGACGGGCACTGAAGCTTTCTTT CASSSLSGTGTEAFF
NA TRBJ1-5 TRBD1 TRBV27 TGTGCCAGCAGTCCCAGGGGACAGGCAAGCAATCAGCCCCAGCATTTT CASSPRGQASNQPQHF
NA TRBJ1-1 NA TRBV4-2 TGTGCCAGCAGCCAGGACAGCATGAACACTGAAGCTTTCTTT CASSQDSMNTEAFF
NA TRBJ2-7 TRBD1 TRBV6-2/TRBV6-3 TGTGCCAGCACCAGGGGGACAGGCAACTACGAGCAGTACTTC CASTRGTGNYEQYF
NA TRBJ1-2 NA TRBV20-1 TGCAGTGCTAGAGATATGCGCAGGGTCGGTCTAGGAGGTGGCTACACCTTC CSARDMRRVGLGGGYTF
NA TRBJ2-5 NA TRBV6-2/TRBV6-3 TGTGCCAGCATTCCCCCCCGGACGACCATAAGACCCATCCCGGAGACCCAGTACTTC CASIPPRTTIRPIPETQYF
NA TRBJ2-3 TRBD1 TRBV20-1 TGCAGTGCAAGGGACAGATTGGGGACAGATACGCAGTATTTT CSARDRLGTDTQYF
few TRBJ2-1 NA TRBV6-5 TGTGCCAGCAAAGTAGGTGGCTACAATGAGCAGTTCTTC CASKVGGYNEQFF
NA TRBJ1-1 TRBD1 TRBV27 TGTGCCAGCGGGGTCAGGGGGGCTATGAACACTGAAGCTTTCTTT CASGVRGAMNTEAFF
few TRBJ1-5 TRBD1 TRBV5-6 TGTGCCAGCAGCTTATTTACGGGACAGCTCAATCAGCCCCAGCATTTT CASSLFTGQLNQPQHF
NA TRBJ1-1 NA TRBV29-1 TGCAGCGTTATGGCACTCCTGAACACTGAAGCTTTCTTT CSVMALLNTEAFF
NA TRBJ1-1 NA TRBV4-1 TGCGCCAGCAGCCAAGAACCCCCAAAAGGGAACACTGAAGCTTTCTTT CASSQEPPKGNTEAFF
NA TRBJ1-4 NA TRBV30 TGTGCCTGGAGTGTATTCGGCGAAAAACTGTTTTTT CAWSVFGEKLFF
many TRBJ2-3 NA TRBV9 TGTGCCAGCAGCGTAGACTCTGGCACAGATACGCAGTATTTT CASSVDSGTDTQYF
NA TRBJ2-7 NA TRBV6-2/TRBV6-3 TGTGCCAGCAGTGGCACGGAACAGGGCCTCAGATTCTCCTACAATGAGCAGTACTTC CASSGTEQGLRFSYNEQYF
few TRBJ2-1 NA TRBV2 TGTGCCAGCAGTGGGTACGGGGGAAACAATGAGCAGTTCTTC CASSGYGGNNEQFF
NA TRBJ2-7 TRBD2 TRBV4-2 TGTGCCAGCAGCCAAGGGGGACTAGGGACTCGGGAGCAGTACTTC CASSQGGLGTREQYF
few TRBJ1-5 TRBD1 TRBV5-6 TGTGCCAGCAGCTTGGCCTTACAGGGGGCGCGGGGCAATCAGCCCCAGCATTTT CASSLALQGARGNQPQHF
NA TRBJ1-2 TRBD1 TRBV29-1 TGCAGCGTCGGCGACAGGGGAGGGTCTGGCTACACCTTC CSVGDRGGSGYTF
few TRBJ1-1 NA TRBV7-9 TGTGCCAGCAGCTTAGTTTTCAGCAACACTGAAGCTTTCTTT CASSLVFSNTEAFF
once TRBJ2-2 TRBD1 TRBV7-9 TGTGCCAGCAGCTATAAACAGGGGCAGAACACCGGGGAGCTGTTTTTT CASSYKQGQNTGELFF
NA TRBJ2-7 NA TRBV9 TGTGCCAGCAGCGCGAACATGGACAGCTACTACGGCGAGCAGTACTTC CASSANMDSYYGEQYF
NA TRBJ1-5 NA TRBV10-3 TGTGCCATCAGTGAGTCTCTAGGGGAATTGGGTCAGCCCCAGCATTTT CAISESLGELGQPQHF